This is a list of T cell receptor beta chains from one sample in a study of early T cells in non-severe SARS-CoV-2 infection. TCRdb re-called the 5' RACE reads with MiXCR, one entry per CDR3 protein. The repertoire holds tens of thousands of distinct CDR3 sequences, over 10% seen once, with 7.5% to 9% in the top ten. The source material was whole blood. The receptors were gathered from an adult who was a healthcare worker with PCR-confirmed SARS-CoV-2 infection or an uninfected control (not recorded which). CDR3s include the opening cysteine and the closing phenylalanine or tryptophan. A D gene is named only where the DNA matches it firmly. Clone size is given for some rows only: seen once, a few or many times, or a class if the clone is expanded.

TRBV7-2	many	-	TRBJ1-2	15	CASSLNPGTPGGYTF	TGTGCCAGCAGCTTAAATCCCGGGACACCCGGCGGCTACACCTTC
TRBV28	many	-	TRBJ1-1	13	CASKFAPNTEAFF	TGTGCCAGCAAGTTCGCACCCAACACTGAAGCTTTCTTT
TRBV7-3	-	-	TRBJ2-3	16	CARGRVSVTNTDTQYF	TGTGCCAGGGGCCGGGTTTCGGTCACAAACACAGATACGCAGTATTTT
TRBV5-4	few	-	TRBJ2-1	14	CASSSGLDYNEQFF	TGTGCCAGCAGCTCGGGGCTAGACTACAATGAGCAGTTCTTC
TRBV4-3	-	-	TRBJ1-1	14	CASSQLDSNTEAFF	TGCGCCAGCAGCCAACTGGACAGTAACACTGAAGCTTTCTTT
TRBV6-1	many	-	TRBJ2-3	14	CAGRRGIGPDTQYF	TGTGCCGGACGAAGGGGGATCGGACCAGATACGCAGTATTTT
TRBV5-1	few	-	TRBJ2-7	13	CASSTIGTYEQYF	TGCGCCAGCAGTACTATAGGTACCTACGAGCAGTACTTC
TRBV4-2	-	-	TRBJ1-1	15	CASSQDATPNTEAFF	TGTGCCAGCAGCCAAGATGCTACACCGAACACTGAAGCTTTCTTT
TRBV20-1	few	TRBD1	TRBJ1-4	14	CSAVGGRGAEKLFF	TGCAGTGCTGTAGGAGGCAGGGGGGCCGAAAAACTGTTTTTT
TRBV6-1	many	-	TRBJ2-3	15	CASSEALGGTDTQYF	TGTGCCAGCAGTGAAGCGTTGGGAGGAACAGATACGCAGTATTTT
TRBV29-1	many	TRBD1	TRBJ1-2	12	CSVRTGEDGYTF	TGCAGCGTTCGGACAGGGGAGGATGGCTACACCTTC
TRBV29-1	many	-	TRBJ2-6	15	CSVSTYASGANVLTF	TGCAGCGTTTCGACCTATGCCTCTGGGGCCAACGTCCTGACTTTC
TRBV5-4	-	TRBD1	TRBJ2-7	15	CASSGTGQATYEQYF	TGTGCCAGCAGCGGAACGGGACAGGCTACCTACGAGCAGTACTTC
TRBV11-2	-	-	TRBJ1-4	15	CASSRDPVATEKLFF	TGTGCCAGCAGCCGTGACCCGGTAGCAACCGAAAAACTGTTTTTT
TRBV2	many	TRBD1	TRBJ1-5	13	CASSLGQFQPQHF	TGTGCCAGCAGCCTGGGACAGTTCCAGCCCCAGCATTTT
TRBV7-2	many	-	TRBJ2-7	14	CASSARLVSYEQYF	TGTGCCAGCAGCGCTAGACTAGTCTCCTACGAGCAGTACTTC
TRBV4-3	-	-	TRBJ2-7	14	CASSPGWGSFEQYF	TGCGCCAGCAGCCCAGGGTGGGGCTCATTCGAGCAGTACTTC
TRBV3-1	many	-	TRBJ2-7	13	CASSSTGSYEQYF	TGTGCCAGCAGCTCGACAGGATCCTACGAGCAGTACTTC
TRBV7-8	-	-	TRBJ2-1	15	CASSLRRVETNEQFF	TGTGCCAGCAGCTTACGGAGGGTTGAGACGAATGAGCAGTTCTTC
TRBV12-3/TRBV12-4	few	TRBD1	TRBJ2-1	14	CASSPPDRANEQFF	TGTGCCAGCAGTCCCCCGGACAGGGCCAATGAGCAGTTCTTC
TRBV6-5	medium-sized	TRBD1	TRBJ2-1	15	CASRRDRSSYNEQFF	TGTGCCAGCAGGCGGGACAGGAGCTCCTACAATGAGCAGTTCTTC
TRBV7-9	-	-	TRBJ1-1	14	CASSLGGTKTEAFF	TGTGCCAGCAGCTTAGGGGGGACGAAGACTGAAGCTTTCTTT
TRBV7-9	few	-	TRBJ1-1	15	CASSPLGGTNTEAFF	TGTGCCAGCAGCCCTCTGGGAGGCACCAACACTGAAGCTTTCTTT